This TCR beta chain is from a study of early T cells in non-severe SARS-CoV-2 infection. Study-level information: Bulk RNA from unsorted whole blood was sequenced; chains were unpaired.

Individual cDNA molecules were tagged with unique molecular identifiers, the study reported. TCRdb re-called the 5' RACE reads with MiXCR, one entry per CDR3 protein. The sample has about 26,000 distinct CDR3 sequences, 4% to 5% seen once. This clonotype was detected many times. The antigen is undetermined. The V gene lost 6 bases and the J gene lost 2 bases, with 16 bases spanning the gap. Looked up from germline, CDR1 is DFQATT and CDR2 is SNEGSKA (reference sequence). The CDR3 has 15 residues. Overall study findings and caveats: Clonotype matching in VDJdb favored anti-spike CD8 responses and did not capture private and CD4 specificities.

The sample comprised whole blood. The receptor comes from an adult who was a healthcare worker with PCR-confirmed SARS-CoV-2 infection or an uninfected control (not recorded which). The chain combines TRBV20-1 with TRBJ2-2, with a tentative D call TRBD2 (6 bases). In nucleotides, the CDR3 is TGCAGTGCACGTCGGCTAGCGAGAAACACCGGGGAGCTGTTTTTT. It yields the protein CSARRLARNTGELFF.